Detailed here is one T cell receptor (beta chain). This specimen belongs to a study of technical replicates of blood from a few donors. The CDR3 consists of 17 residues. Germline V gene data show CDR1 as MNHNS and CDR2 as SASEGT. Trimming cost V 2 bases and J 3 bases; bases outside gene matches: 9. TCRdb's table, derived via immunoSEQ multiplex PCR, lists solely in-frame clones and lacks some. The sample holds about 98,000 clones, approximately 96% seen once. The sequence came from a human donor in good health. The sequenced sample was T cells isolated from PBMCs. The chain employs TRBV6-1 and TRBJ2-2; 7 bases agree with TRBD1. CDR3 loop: CASSEKTRQGYTGELFF. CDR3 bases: TGTGCCAGCAGTGAAAAAACCCGACAGGGTTACACCGGGGAGCTGTTTTTT.